In its sample, the clone carrying this TCR beta chain was seen many times. Its antigen remains unknown. This entry belongs to a study of early T cells in non-severe SARS-CoV-2 infection. The overall study: From unsorted whole blood, bulk RNA was sequenced, and the chains remained unpaired.

Unique molecular identifiers were attached to individual cDNA molecules. TCRdb reanalysed the 5' RACE reads using MiXCR and keeps one entry per CDR3 protein. The table lists nearly 95,000 distinct CDR3 sequences, 16% of them singletons. Overall study findings and caveats: The matching step, a VDJdb search, favored anti-spike CD8 responses and missed private and CD4 specificities.

The length of the CDR3 is 11 residues. Trimming removed 6 bases at V and 0 bases at J, with 3 bases between. Per germline, CDR1 MDHEN and CDR2 SYDVKM. The J gene is TRBJ2-7, the V gene TRBV28; the D is unclear. The TCR sequence derives from an adult who was a healthcare worker with PCR-confirmed SARS-CoV-2 infection or an uninfected control (not recorded which). The specimen comprised whole blood, sampled at baseline. CDR3 nucleotides: TGTGCCAGCAGCTCCTCCTACGAGCAGTACTTC. This translates into CASSSSYEQYF.